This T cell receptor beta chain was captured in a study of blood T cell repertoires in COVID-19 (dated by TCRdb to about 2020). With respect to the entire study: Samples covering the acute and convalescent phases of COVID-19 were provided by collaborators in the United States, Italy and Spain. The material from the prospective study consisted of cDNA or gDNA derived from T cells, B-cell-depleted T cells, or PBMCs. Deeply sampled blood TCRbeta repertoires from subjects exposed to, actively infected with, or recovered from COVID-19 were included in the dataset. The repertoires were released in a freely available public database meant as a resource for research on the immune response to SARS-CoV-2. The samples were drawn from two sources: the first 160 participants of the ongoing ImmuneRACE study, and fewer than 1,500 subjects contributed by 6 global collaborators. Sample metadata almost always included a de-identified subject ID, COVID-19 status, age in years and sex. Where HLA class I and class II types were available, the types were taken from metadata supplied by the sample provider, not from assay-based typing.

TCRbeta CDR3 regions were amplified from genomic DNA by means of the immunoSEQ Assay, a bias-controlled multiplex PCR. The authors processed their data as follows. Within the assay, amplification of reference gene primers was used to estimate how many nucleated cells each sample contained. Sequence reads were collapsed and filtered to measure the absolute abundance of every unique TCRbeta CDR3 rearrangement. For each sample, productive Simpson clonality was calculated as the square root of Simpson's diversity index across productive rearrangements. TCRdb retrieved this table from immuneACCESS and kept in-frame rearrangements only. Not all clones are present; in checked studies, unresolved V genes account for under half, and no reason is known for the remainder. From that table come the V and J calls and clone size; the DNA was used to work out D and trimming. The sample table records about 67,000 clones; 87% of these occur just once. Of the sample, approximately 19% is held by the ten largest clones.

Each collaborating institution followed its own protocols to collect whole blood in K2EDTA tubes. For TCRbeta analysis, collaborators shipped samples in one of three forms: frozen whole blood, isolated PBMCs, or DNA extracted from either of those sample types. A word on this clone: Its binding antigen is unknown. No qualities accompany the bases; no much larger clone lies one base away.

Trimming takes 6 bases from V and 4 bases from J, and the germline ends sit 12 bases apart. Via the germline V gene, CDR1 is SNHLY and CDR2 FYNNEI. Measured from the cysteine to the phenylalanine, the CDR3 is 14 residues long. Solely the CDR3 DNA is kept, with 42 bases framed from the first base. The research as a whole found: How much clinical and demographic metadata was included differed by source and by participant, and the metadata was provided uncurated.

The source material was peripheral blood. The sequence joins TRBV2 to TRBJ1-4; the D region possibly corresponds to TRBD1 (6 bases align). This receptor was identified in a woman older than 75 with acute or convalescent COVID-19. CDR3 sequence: CASRGHYNNEKLFF. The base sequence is TGTGCCAGCAGGGGACATTATAATAATGAAAAACTGTTTTTT.